These 19 T cell receptor beta chains originate from one sample sequenced in a study of blood T cells in healthy people across ages. A second PCR of roughly 7 to 11 cycles used a sample-barcoded 5' primer and a J-beta primer mix. TCRdb ran MiXCR on the 5' RACE reads and lists one entry per CDR3 protein. The sample yields around 800,000 distinct CDR3 sequences, approximately 44% seen once. The sequencing sample was made of blood. These receptors came from a man between 60 and 75 years old in good health.

V is TRBV19 and J is TRBJ2-3; a possible D gene is TRBD1 (5 bases). This CDR3 is built from 15 residues. Germline CDR1 and CDR2: LNHDA and SQIVND (reference sequence). V shed 5 bases and J shed 1 base, with 13 bases lying between them. The DNA for the CDR3 is TGTGCCAGTAGTCAACAGGCTAGGGGCACAGATACGCAGTATTTT. It is translated as CASSQQARGTDTQYF.

This sequence joins TRBV10-3 and TRBJ1-2; tentative D call: TRBD1 (5 bases). Germline CDR1 reads ENHRY; CDR2 reads SYGVKD. The CDR3 has 14 residues. Trimming pared 0 bases from V and 8 bases from J, leaving 13 bases between. The CDR3: CAISESKGAKGYTF. In DNA form, the CDR3 reads TGTGCCATCAGTGAGTCTAAAGGGGCGAAGGGCTACACCTTC.

The V call is TRBV12-3 or TRBV12-4, the J call TRBJ2-5, with D hard to call. Trimming shortened V by 5 bases and J by 11 bases, and 12 bases separated the two germline ends. The CDR3 covers 11 residues. CDR3 sequence: CASSLQTRQYF. CDR3 DNA: TGTGCCAGCAGTCTACAGACAAGGCAGTACTTC.

Concerning this clonotype itself: A clone one base away is much larger, so this may be a read error. The chain combines TRBV4-1 with TRBJ2-7; D is undetermined. Per the germline V gene, CDR1 is MGHRA and CDR2 is YSYEKL. The CDR3 spans 13 residues. The CDR3 is CTSSQDEENQQYF. DNA of the CDR3: TGCACCAGCAGCCAAGATGAGGAAAACCAGCAGTACTTC.

V is TRBV6-5 and J is TRBJ2-6; D perhaps matches TRBD1 (6 bases). Trimming pared 2 bases from V and 0 bases from J, leaving 11 bases between. The germline CDR1 and CDR2 sequences are MNHEY and SVGAGI. This CDR3 has 17 amino acids. This chain's CDR3 is CASSYNPGHSGANVLTF. CDR3 sequence (DNA): TGTGCCAGCAGTTACAATCCGGGACACTCTGGGGCCAACGTCCTGACTTTC.

J is TRBJ1-2 and V is TRBV20-1, with D maybe TRBD1 (6 bases). Germline V gene sequence: CDR1 DFQATT, CDR2 SNEGSKA (reference sequence). The CDR3 contains 10 residues. Between the trimmed V and J ends, which lost 6 bases and 8 bases, there was a span of 10 bases. The CDR3 here is CSANRVGYTF. CDR3 bases: TGCAGTGCAAACAGGGTCGGCTACACCTTC.

This clonotype was counted a few times. The chain has TRBV28 and TRBJ2-5, with 9 positions matching TRBD2. Germline V gene lookup returns CDR1 MDHEN and CDR2 SYDVKM. J gave up 4 bases and V 3 bases, and 3 bases lay outside the gene matches. The length of the CDR3 is 14 residues. The CDR3 is CASSLLAGRETQYF. The CDR3 DNA reads as TGTGCCAGCAGTTTGCTAGCGGGGAGAGAGACCCAGTACTTC.

The rearrangement joins TRBV5-1 to TRBJ2-7; no definite D call. CDR3 length: 14 residues. Per germline, CDR1 SGHRS and CDR2 YFSETQ. Trimming took off 3 bases at V and 4 bases at J, with 14 bases between the two ends. CDR3: CASSYREQRYEQYF. In DNA form, the CDR3 reads TGCGCCAGCAGCTATCGTGAGCAACGGTACGAGCAGTACTTC.

The chain is built from TRBV29-1 and TRBJ2-5; D gene ambiguous. Germline V gives CDR1 SQVTM, CDR2 ANQGSEA. This CDR3 is 12 amino acids long. Trimming pared 5 bases from V and 4 bases from J, leaving 11 bases between. CDR3 sequence reads: CSVNPVTETQYF. For the CDR3, the DNA is TGCAGCGTTAACCCTGTGACAGAGACCCAGTACTTC.

In this sample, this clonotype turned up a few times. The V call is TRBV5-1, the J call TRBJ1-2; D is perhaps TRBD1 (5 bases). Trimming took off 1 base at V and 7 bases at J, with 11 bases between the two ends. The CDR3 loop spans 13 amino acids. The germline gives CDR1 SGHRS, CDR2 YFSETQ. The CDR3 coding sequence is TGCGCCAGCAGCTTGAACCCAGGGAGTGGCTACACCTTC. This sequence encodes CASSLNPGSGYTF.

This sequence joins TRBV4-3 and TRBJ2-1; TRBD1 agrees at 7 bases. Germline-derived CDR1 and CDR2 are LGHNA and YSLEER. The V segment lost 1 base and the J segment 10 bases; nucleotides outside the gene matches: 13. The CDR3 sequence is 16 residues long. Here the CDR3 DNA reads TGCGCCAGCAGCCAAGGTCAGGGACAGTGGGGGAAGGAGCAGTTCTTC. Translated: CASSQGQGQWGKEQFF.

The V gene is TRBV20-1, the J gene TRBJ2-6; TRBD1 matches 9 bases. CDR1 is DFQATT and CDR2 is SNEGSKA in the germline V gene (reference sequence). After removal of 5 bases from V and 2 bases from J, the junction contained 1 base not matched to a gene. The CDR3 has 14 residues. The CDR3 nucleotides read TGCAGTGCTGGGGACAGGGCTGGGGCCAACGTCCTGACTTTC. Protein sequence: CSAGDRAGANVLTF.

The V gene is TRBV3-1, the J gene TRBJ1-2; 12 bases agree with TRBD1. The J segment lost 9 bases and the V segment lost 3 bases, leaving 2 bases of the junction unmatched. The CDR3 consists of 13 residues. The germline gives CDR1 LGHDT, CDR2 YNNKEL (reference sequence). The CDR3 DNA reads as TGTGCCAGCAGCCAGGGACAGGGGGCTCGCTACACCTTC. This encodes CASSQGQGARYTF.

This clonotype was counted a few times. J is TRBJ1-6 and V is TRBV4-1; D remains unclear. Between the trimmed V and J ends, which lost 0 bases and 6 bases, there was a span of 9 bases. This CDR3 has 15 amino acids. In germline, CDR1 is MGHRA, CDR2 YSYEKL. CDR3 loop: CASSQDPRLNSPLHF. The CDR3 DNA is TGCGCCAGCAGCCAAGATCCCCGTCTTAATTCACCCCTCCACTTT.

With respect to this clonotype: The germline gene is not matched at one end of the junction; a read error may be the cause. The chain recombines TRBV7-7 with TRBJ2-5; 10 bases line up with TRBD2. This CDR3 region has 15 residues. The germline V gene has CDR1 SSHAT and CDR2 FNYEAQ (reference sequence). The CDR3 bases are TGTGCTAGCAGCTTAAGCGGGGGGGCATCTGAGACCCAGTACTTC. It specifies CASSLSGGASETQYF.

V gene TRBV7-8 combines with J gene TRBJ2-7; weak D call: TRBD2 (6 bases). The DNA end is a closer match to TRBJ2-5, so the J assignment may be wrong. Germline V gene lookup returns CDR1 SGHVS and CDR2 FQNEAQ. The CDR3 covers 14 residues. The CDR3 is CASSFGGTPGTQYF. The CDR3 nucleotides are TGTGCCAGCAGCTTCGGCGGGACCCCGGGGACCCAGTACTTC.

This clonotype was recorded a few times. The chain recombines TRBV4-3 with TRBJ1-5, with 8 bases matching TRBD1. The germline V gene encodes CDR1 LGHNA and CDR2 YSLEER. The V segment lost 0 bases and the J segment 3 bases; nucleotides outside the gene matches: 4. This CDR3 is built from 16 residues. DNA of the CDR3: TGCGCCAGCAGCCAAGAGGCAGGGGGCGTCAATCAGCCCCAGCATTTT. It is translated as CASSQEAGGVNQPQHF.

V is TRBV29-1 and J is TRBJ1-4, with TRBD1 matching 9 bases. Trimming cost V 3 bases and J 8 bases; bases outside gene matches: 4. The CDR3 totals 13 residues. The germline gives CDR1 SQVTM, CDR2 ANQGSEA. The CDR3 bases are TGCAGCGTTGACCCCGGGACAGGGGAAAAACTGTTTTTT. As protein: CSVDPGTGEKLFF.

CDR3 loop: CASSARGVEETQYF. CDR3 nucleotide sequence: TGTGCCAGCAGTGCGAGGGGCGTTGAAGAGACCCAGTACTTC. This chain uses TRBV27 with TRBJ2-4, with D perhaps given as TRBD1 or TRBD2 (5 bases each). The closer fit of TRBJ2-5 to the DNA end suggests the J call may be wrong. Looked up from germline, CDR1 is MNHEY and CDR2 is SMNVEV (reference sequence). This CDR3 is built from 14 residues.